Below, 10 T cell receptor beta chains from the same sample are listed, as sequenced in a study of T cell responses to AZD1222 COVID-19 vaccine. Some clones are missing from TCRdb's copy, which holds only in-frame ones; the method was immunoSEQ multiplex PCR. Here the sample spans approximately 70,000 clones, over 60% being singletons. The sequences come from peripheral blood, collected 28 days after the second AZD1222 dose. All receptors derive from an adult who received the AZD1222 COVID-19 vaccine.

The V and J genes are TRBV15 and TRBJ1-2, with TRBD1 as a possible D gene (5 bases). The CDR3 is 15 residues long. Trimming took off 1 base at V and 1 base at J, with 10 bases between the two ends. The germline V gene encodes CDR1 LNHNV and CDR2 YYDKDF (reference sequence). CDR3 in amino acids: CATSRGQFFNYGYTF. DNA for the CDR3: TGTGCCACCAGCAGAGGACAGTTTTTTAACTATGGCTACACCTTC.

The chain couples TRBV3-1 (or the pseudogene TRBV3-2) to TRBJ2-6, with D unclear. Trimming removed 4 bases at V and 0 bases at J, with 7 bases between. The CDR3 runs to 15 residues. Germline V gene data show CDR1 as LGHDT and CDR2 as YNNKEL (reference sequence). CDR3 coding DNA: TGTGCCAGCAGCCCGCCTTCCTCTGGGGCCAACGTCCTGACTTTC. Protein: CASSPPSSGANVLTF.

The chain recombines TRBV11-3 with TRBJ2-3; tentatively, D is TRBD1 or TRBD2 (5 bases each). This CDR3 spans 13 amino acids. The germline V and J ends were trimmed by 5 bases and 6 bases, with 12 bases remaining between them. Germline V gives CDR1 SGHNT, CDR2 YENEEA. The CDR3 sequence: CASSRQGPDTQYF. In DNA form, the CDR3 reads TGTGCCAGCAGCCGGCAGGGACCGGATACGCAGTATTTT.

The table lists this clone with a few counts. J is TRBJ1-2 and V is TRBV13; D remains unclear. The CDR3 is made up of 14 amino acids. V lost 0 bases and J 1 base, leaving 6 bases between the germline ends. Germline V gene sequence: CDR1 PRHDT, CDR2 FYEKMQ (reference sequence). CDR3 sequence: CASSLGQINYGYTF. The CDR3, as DNA: TGTGCCAGCAGCTTAGGGCAGATTAACTATGGCTACACCTTC. The full variable domain, in which reference TRBV13 and TRBJ1-2 provide the parts outside the CDR3, is AAGVIQSPRHLIKEKRETATLKCYPIPRHDTVYWYQQGPGQDPQFLISFYEKMQSDKGSIPDRFSAQQFSDYHSELNMSSLELGDSALYFCASSLGQINYGYTFGSGTRLTVV.

The rearrangement joins TRBV30 to TRBJ1-3; D gene unclear. CDR3 length: 13 residues. V lost 2 bases and J lost 3, with 8 bases in between. In germline, CDR1 is GTSNPN, CDR2 SVGIG (reference sequence). Here the CDR3 reads CAWSSDLGNTIYF. CDR3 nucleotides: TGTGCCTGGAGTTCTGACCTTGGAAACACCATATATTTT.

The chain carries TRBV9 and TRBJ1-3; D might be TRBD1 (6 bases). The CDR3 length is 16 residues. V was shortened by 4 bases and J by 4 bases, with 18 bases between the two germline ends. Germline CDR1 is SGDLS and CDR2 is YYNGEE. CDR3 sequence (DNA): TGTGCCAGCAGCTACCAAGCAGGGGCTGGGGGAAACACCATATATTTT. Translating it yields CASSYQAGAGGNTIYF. Using reference TRBV9 and TRBJ1-3 for the parts outside the CDR3, the full variable domain is DSGVTQTPKHLITATGQRVTLRCSPRSGDLSVYWYQQSLDQGLQFLIQYYNGEERAKGNILERFSAQQFPDLHSELNLSSLELGDSALYFCASSYQAGAGGNTIYFGEGSWLTVV.

There are a few counts of this clone. V and J are TRBV7-2 and TRBJ1-2, with D uncertain. V was trimmed by 6 bases and J by 1 base, leaving 12 bases between them. CDR1 is SGHTA, CDR2 FQGNSA, per germline. The CDR3 consists of 14 residues. The CDR3 loop reads CASRGREGNYGYTF. In nucleotides, the CDR3 is TGTGCCAGCAGGGGCCGAGAGGGTAACTATGGCTACACCTTC.

The genes are TRBV5-1 and TRBJ2-3, with D tentatively TRBD2 (5 bases). The germline CDR1 and CDR2 sequences are SGHRS and YFSETQ. Trimming took 1 base from V and 6 from J, leaving 9 bases between them. The CDR3 consists of 13 residues. The CDR3 region is CASSLSGEDTQYF. The CDR3, as DNA: TGCGCCAGCAGCTTGAGTGGGGAGGATACGCAGTATTTT.

The rearrangement links TRBV7-9 to TRBJ2-7; D gene ambiguous. V dropped 1 base and J dropped 3 bases, with 4 bases sitting between them. The CDR3 length is 12 residues. Germline V gene sequence: CDR1 SEHNR, CDR2 FQNEAQ (reference sequence). DNA of the CDR3: TGTGCCAGCAGCTTAGGGGACTACGAGCAGTACTTC. Translation: CASSLGDYEQYF.

The chain is built from TRBV7-3 and TRBJ2-3, with 11 bases identical to TRBD1. V shed 5 bases and J 4 bases; nucleotides not matched to a gene: 11. Per germline, CDR1 SGHTA and CDR2 FQGTGA. This CDR3 comprises 17 residues. The CDR3 DNA follows: TGTGCCAGCAGCAGGACAGGGGGCAGCACGGCCGCAGATACGCAGTATTTT. Its translation is CASSRTGGSTAADTQYF.